The rows below give T cell receptor beta chains drawn from one sample of a study of blood T cell repertoires in COVID-19. TCRdb's table, derived via immunoSEQ multiplex PCR, lists solely in-frame clones and lacks some. This repertoire shows about 140,000 clones, roughly 85% found once; its top ten account for about 3.2%. Sequencing was done on a sample of peripheral blood. Receptor source: a middle-aged man with acute or convalescent COVID-19. Both conserved end residues are part of each CDR3. A D gene is named only where the DNA matches it firmly. Not all rows give a size; the values are once, few, many and, for expanded clones, a class.

d_call,clone_size,j_call,v_call,cdr3_nt,cdr3_aa
NA,NA,TRBJ2-7,TRBV5-4,TGTGCCAGCAGCTTGTTCTCCAGCGGATACGAGCAGTACTTC,CASSLFSSGYEQYF
NA,NA,TRBJ2-3,TRBV5-1,TGCGCCAGCAGCTTGGGGGCACAAATGGTGGATACGCAGTATTTT,CASSLGAQMVDTQYF
NA,NA,TRBJ1-1,TRBV19,TGTGCCAGTAGTAAGGACGCAGGGTGGCACACTGAAGCTTTCTTT,CASSKDAGWHTEAFF
NA,NA,TRBJ1-1,TRBV6-2/TRBV6-3,TGTGCCAGCAGTTCATGGACAGTCCCGGCTGAAGCTTTCTTT,CASSSWTVPAEAFF
TRBD2,NA,TRBJ2-7,TRBV11-2,TGTGCCAGCAGCTCAACTAGCGGCTCCTACGAGCAGTACTTC,CASSSTSGSYEQYF
NA,NA,TRBJ1-4,TRBV19,TGTGCCAGTAGTATAACAGGGATGGGTGAAAAACTGTTTTTT,CASSITGMGEKLFF
TRBD1,NA,TRBJ2-7,TRBV18,TGTGCCAGCTCCACCACGGGACAGGGGGCCTACGAGCAGTACTTC,CASSTTGQGAYEQYF
TRBD2,NA,TRBJ2-7,TRBV9,TGTGCCAGCAGCCCCGGGGGGGGACTAGCCGAGCAGTACTTC,CASSPGGGLAEQYF
TRBD2,NA,TRBJ2-5,TRBV19,TGTGCCACCCGCCGTGCGGTAGCGGGAAGACAAGAGACCCAGTACTTC,CATRRAVAGRQETQYF
NA,NA,TRBJ1-2,TRBV19,TGTGCTAGTATATCGACCGGGCAGACAGGTTTTAACTATGGCTACACCTTC,CASISTGQTGFNYGYTF
TRBD1,NA,TRBJ1-6,TRBV3-1/TRBV3-2,TGTGCCAGCAGCCAAGGGACAGGGAGTTCACCCCTCCACTTT,CASSQGTGSSPLHF
TRBD1,NA,TRBJ1-2,TRBV29-1,TGCAGCGTTGCGGGACAGGGAGACTATGGCTACACCTTC,CSVAGQGDYGYTF
TRBD1,NA,TRBJ1-2,TRBV28,TGTGCCAGCAGTTTTGCCGGGACAGCCTTTTTCTATGGCTACACCTTC,CASSFAGTAFFYGYTF
NA,few,TRBJ2-7,TRBV7-9,TGTGCCAGCAGCCCCCTGGGCAGGACCTACGAGCAGTACTTC,CASSPLGRTYEQYF
TRBD2,NA,TRBJ2-1,TRBV5-4,TGTGCCAGCAGCAGCGAAGCGGGAGACTACAATGAGCAGTTCTTC,CASSSEAGDYNEQFF
NA,NA,TRBJ2-2,TRBV4-2,TGTGCCAGCAGCCAAGATTATACTACGAACACCGGGGAGCTGTTTTTT,CASSQDYTTNTGELFF
NA,once,TRBJ1-4,TRBV21-1,TGTGCCAGCAGCAAAGGGCGGCTGACTAATGAAAAACTGTTTTTT,CASSKGRLTNEKLFF
TRBD1,NA,TRBJ2-3,TRBV19,TGTGCCAGTAGTCGTCAAAGACTCGGGACAGGGAGCACAGATACGCAGTATTTT,CASSRQRLGTGSTDTQYF
NA,once,TRBJ2-7,TRBV19,TGTGCCAGTAGTACCTCCGGGACAAATGCCTACGAGCAGTACTTC,CASSTSGTNAYEQYF
NA,NA,TRBJ1-3,TRBV21-1,TGTGCCAGCGGGGCCCGGCTGAACTCTGGAAACACCATATATTTT,CASGARLNSGNTIYF
NA,NA,TRBJ2-7,TRBV6-5,TGTGCCACTAGGACAGCCTCCTACGAGCAGTACTTC,CATRTASYEQYF
NA,NA,TRBJ2-1,TRBV14,TGTGCCAGCAGCCAAGATGAAGCTGGCAGGGGCAGGGTTGGCAATGAGCAGTTCTTC,CASSQDEAGRGRVGNEQFF
TRBD2,NA,TRBJ2-5,TRBV11-2,TGTGCCAGTAGCGGGACATATTACCAAGAGACCCAGTACTTC,CASSGTYYQETQYF
TRBD1,NA,TRBJ2-7,TRBV7-8,TGTGCCAGCAGCCGGGACAGGTTTAGGTCCTACGAGCAGTACTTC,CASSRDRFRSYEQYF
NA,NA,TRBJ2-2,TRBV6-5,TGTGCCAGCAGTTTAGGGGCGAACACCGGGGAGCTGTTTTTT,CASSLGANTGELFF
TRBD1,NA,TRBJ1-6,TRBV30,TGTGCCTGGAAAACAGGGGGCGGGTATAATTCACCCCTCCACTTT,CAWKTGGGYNSPLHF
NA,NA,TRBJ1-1,TRBV5-1,TGCGCCAGCCGGACCGGACTCACATCGGGCACTGAAGCTTTCTTT,CASRTGLTSGTEAFF
TRBD1,NA,TRBJ2-7,TRBV5-6,TGTGCCAGCACTGGGACAGGGGGTGTAACCTACGAGCAGTACTTC,CASTGTGGVTYEQYF
TRBD1,NA,TRBJ1-1,TRBV6-1,TGTGCCAGCAGTGAAAGAGGGACAGGGATGGGGAAAGACACTGAAGCTTTCTTT,CASSERGTGMGKDTEAFF
NA,NA,TRBJ1-1,TRBV6-2/TRBV6-3,TGTGCCAGCAGTTGGCGGGACGAAGCTTTCTTT,CASSWRDEAFF
NA,NA,TRBJ2-1,TRBV28,TGTGCCAGCAGCCCCGCGGGGGCGGGAGCGAATGAGCAGTTCTTC,CASSPAGAGANEQFF
TRBD2,few,TRBJ2-7,TRBV20-1,TGCAGTGCCACTAGCGGACACGAGCAGTACTTC,CSATSGHEQYF
TRBD2,NA,TRBJ2-7,TRBV6-2/TRBV6-3,TGTGCCAGCAGTTACTGGGAGGGTCGGAGCTCCTACGAGCAGTACTTC,CASSYWEGRSSYEQYF
TRBD2,NA,TRBJ2-7,TRBV3-1/TRBV3-2,TGTGCCAGCAGCCTCGCACTCGGGAGGGGGGGGACTAGCCCCTACGAGCAGTACTTC,CASSLALGRGGTSPYEQYF
NA,NA,TRBJ2-4,TRBV9,TGTGCCAGCAGCGTCGGACACGGCAGTCAAAACATTCAGTACTTC,CASSVGHGSQNIQYF
NA,once,TRBJ1-6,TRBV6-5,TGTGCCAGCAGTTACTCCTCGGGACTGAGGAATTCACCCCTCCACTTT,CASSYSSGLRNSPLHF
NA,NA,TRBJ2-3,TRBV15,TGTGCCACCAGCAGAGTAACAGGGTTCACAGATACGCAGTATTTT,CATSRVTGFTDTQYF
NA,NA,TRBJ1-1,TRBV2,TGTGCCAGCAGTGAACAGGGTATGGGAGCTTTCTTT,CASSEQGMGAFF
TRBD1,few,TRBJ1-2,TRBV4-1,TGCGCCAGCAGCTGGCAGACAGGGGAAGGCTATGGCTACACCTTC,CASSWQTGEGYGYTF
NA,NA,TRBJ2-5,TRBV12-5,TGTGCTAGTCTGAGGGGGGGTAGGGAGACCCAGTACTTC,CASLRGGRETQYF
TRBD1,NA,TRBJ1-4,TRBV5-1,TGCGCCAGCAGCTTGGGGACAGGAGGAACAACTAATGAAAAACTGTTTTTT,CASSLGTGGTTNEKLFF